The subject of this entry is one TCR beta chain. Clones were sequenced by immunoSEQ multiplex PCR, and TCRdb holds only the in-frame ones, with some missing. The profile shows some 71,000 clones, 90% to 95% of them singletons. The sample originates from a study of T cell changes during pregnancy in multiple sclerosis. CDR1 MDHEN and CDR2 SYDVKM come from the germline V gene. The junction had 14 bases not matched to a gene; V was cut back by 4 bases and J by 9 bases. The CDR3 extends over 16 amino acids. The chain carries TRBV28 and TRBJ2-1, with 8 bases fitting TRBD1. This sequence was found in a female donor with multiple sclerosis, enrolled in a pregnancy study. Sample: peripheral blood, taken after pregnancy. The CDR3, as DNA: TGTGCCAGCAGTTACCCCGAAGGACAGGGAATAGGTGAGCAGTTCTTC. Translated: CASSYPEGQGIGEQFF. The full variable domain, in which reference TRBV28 and TRBJ2-1 provide the parts outside the CDR3, is DVKVTQSSRYLVKRTGEKVFLECVQDMDHENMFWYRQDPGLGLRLIYFSYDVKMKEKGDIPEGYSVSREKKERFSLILESASTNQTSMYLCASSYPEGQGIGEQFFGPGTRLTVL.